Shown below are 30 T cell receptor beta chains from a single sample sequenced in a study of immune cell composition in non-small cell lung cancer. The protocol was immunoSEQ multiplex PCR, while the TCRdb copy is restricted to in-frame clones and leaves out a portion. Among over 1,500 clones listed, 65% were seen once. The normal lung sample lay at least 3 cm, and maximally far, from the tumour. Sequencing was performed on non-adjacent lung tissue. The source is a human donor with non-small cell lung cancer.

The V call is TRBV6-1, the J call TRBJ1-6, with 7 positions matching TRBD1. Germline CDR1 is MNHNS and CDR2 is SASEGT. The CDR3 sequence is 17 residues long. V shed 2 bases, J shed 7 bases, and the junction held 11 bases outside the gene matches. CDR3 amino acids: CASSERGREGRNSPLHF. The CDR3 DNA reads TGTGCCAGCAGTGAAAGGGGGCGGGAGGGTAGGAATTCACCCCTCCACTTT.

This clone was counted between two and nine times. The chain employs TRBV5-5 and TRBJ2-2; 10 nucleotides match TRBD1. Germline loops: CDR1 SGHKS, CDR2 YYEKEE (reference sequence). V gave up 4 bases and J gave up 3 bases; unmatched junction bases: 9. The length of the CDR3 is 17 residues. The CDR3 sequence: CASSPPGTGVDTGELFF. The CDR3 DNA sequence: TGTGCCAGCAGCCCTCCCGGGACAGGGGTCGACACCGGGGAGCTGTTTTTT.

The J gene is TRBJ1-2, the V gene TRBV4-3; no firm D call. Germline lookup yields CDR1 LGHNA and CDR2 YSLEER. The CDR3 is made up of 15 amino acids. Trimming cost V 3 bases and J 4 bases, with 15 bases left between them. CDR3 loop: CASSQTPGLGYGYTF. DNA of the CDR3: TGCGCCAGCAGCCAGACCCCGGGATTGGGCTATGGCTACACCTTC.

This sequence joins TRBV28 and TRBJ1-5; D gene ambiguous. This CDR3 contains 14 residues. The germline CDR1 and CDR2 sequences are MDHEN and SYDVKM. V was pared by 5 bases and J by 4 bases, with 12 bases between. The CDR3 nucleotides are TGTGCCAGCAGTAAACCGGGTGAAAATCAGCCCCAGCATTTT. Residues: CASSKPGENQPQHF. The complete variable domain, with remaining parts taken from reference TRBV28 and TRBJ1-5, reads DVKVTQSSRYLVKRTGEKVFLECVQDMDHENMFWYRQDPGLGLRLIYFSYDVKMKEKGDIPEGYSVSREKKERFSLILESASTNQTSMYLCASSKPGENQPQHFGDGTRLSIL.

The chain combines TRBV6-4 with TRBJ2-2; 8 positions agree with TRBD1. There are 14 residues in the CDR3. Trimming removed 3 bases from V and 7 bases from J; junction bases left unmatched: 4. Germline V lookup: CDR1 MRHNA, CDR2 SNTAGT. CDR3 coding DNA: TGTGCCAGCAGTGAGGCAGGGGGCAGCGGGGAGCTGTTTTTT. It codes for CASSEAGGSGELFF.

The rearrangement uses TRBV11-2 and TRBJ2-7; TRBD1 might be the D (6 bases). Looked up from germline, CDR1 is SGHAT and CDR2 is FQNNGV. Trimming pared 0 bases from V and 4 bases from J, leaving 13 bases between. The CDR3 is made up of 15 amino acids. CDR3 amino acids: CASSLDRGGRYEQYF. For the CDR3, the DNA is TGTGCCAGCAGCTTAGATCGAGGGGGAAGATACGAGCAGTACTTC.

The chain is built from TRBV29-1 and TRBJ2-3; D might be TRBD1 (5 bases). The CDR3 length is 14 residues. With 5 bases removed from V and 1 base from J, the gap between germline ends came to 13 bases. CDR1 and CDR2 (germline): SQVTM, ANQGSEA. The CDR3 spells CSVKRGARTDTQYF. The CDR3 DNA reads TGCAGCGTTAAAAGGGGTGCTCGCACAGATACGCAGTATTTT.

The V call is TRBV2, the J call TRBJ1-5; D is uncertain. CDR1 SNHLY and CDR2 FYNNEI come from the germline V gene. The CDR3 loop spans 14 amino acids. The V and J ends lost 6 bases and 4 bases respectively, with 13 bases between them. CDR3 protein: CASSEGPRNQPQHF. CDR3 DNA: TGTGCCAGCAGCGAGGGTCCGAGGAATCAGCCCCAGCATTTT.

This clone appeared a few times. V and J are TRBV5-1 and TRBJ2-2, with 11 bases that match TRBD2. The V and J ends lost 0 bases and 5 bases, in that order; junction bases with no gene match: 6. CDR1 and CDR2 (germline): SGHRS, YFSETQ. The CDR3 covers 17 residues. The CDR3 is CASSLELAGVGTGELFF. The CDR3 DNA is TGCGCCAGCAGCTTGGAACTAGCGGGAGTAGGGACCGGGGAGCTGTTTTTT.

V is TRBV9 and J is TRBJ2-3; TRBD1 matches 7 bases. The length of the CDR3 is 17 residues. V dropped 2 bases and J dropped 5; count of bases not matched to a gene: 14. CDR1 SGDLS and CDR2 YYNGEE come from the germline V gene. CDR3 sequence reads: CASSVGTAENIKDTQYF. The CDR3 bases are TGTGCCAGCAGCGTCGGGACAGCCGAAAATATCAAAGATACGCAGTATTTT.

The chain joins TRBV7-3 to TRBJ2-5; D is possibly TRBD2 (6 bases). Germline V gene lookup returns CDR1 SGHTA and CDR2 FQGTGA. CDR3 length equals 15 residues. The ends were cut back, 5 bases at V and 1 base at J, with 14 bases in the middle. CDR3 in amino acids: CASSQSGLPQETQYF. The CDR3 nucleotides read TGTGCCAGCAGCCAATCCGGACTACCCCAAGAGACCCAGTACTTC.

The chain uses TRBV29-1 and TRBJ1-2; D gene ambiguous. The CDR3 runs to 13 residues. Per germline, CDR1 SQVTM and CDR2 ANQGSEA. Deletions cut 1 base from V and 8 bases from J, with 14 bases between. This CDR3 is CSVEAPGVGGYTF. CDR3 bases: TGCAGCGTTGAAGCCCCTGGAGTAGGAGGCTACACCTTC.

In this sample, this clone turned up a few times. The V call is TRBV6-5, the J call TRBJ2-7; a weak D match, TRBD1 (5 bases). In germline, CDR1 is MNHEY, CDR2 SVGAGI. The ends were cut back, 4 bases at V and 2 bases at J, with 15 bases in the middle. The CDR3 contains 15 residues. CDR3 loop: CASSSITDSAYEQYF. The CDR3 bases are TGTGCCAGCAGTTCCATAACCGACAGCGCCTACGAGCAGTACTTC.

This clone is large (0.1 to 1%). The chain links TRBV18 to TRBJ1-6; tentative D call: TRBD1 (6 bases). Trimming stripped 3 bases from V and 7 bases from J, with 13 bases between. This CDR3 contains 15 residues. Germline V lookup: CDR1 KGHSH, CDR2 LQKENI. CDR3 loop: CASSPSGAINSPLHF. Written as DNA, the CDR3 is TGTGCCAGCTCACCTTCAGGGGCGATCAATTCACCCCTCCACTTT. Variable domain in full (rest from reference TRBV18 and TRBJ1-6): NAGVMQNPRHLVRRRGQEARLRCSPMKGHSHVYWYRQLPEEGLKFMVYLQKENIIDESGMPKERFSAEFPKEGPSILRIQQVVRGDSAAYFCASSPSGAINSPLHFGNGTRLTVT.

Here the CDR3 DNA reads TGTGCCAGCAGCTTAGATCGAGGGGGAAGATACGAGCAGTACTTC. Protein product: CASSLDRGGRYEQYF. V is TRBV11-3 and J is TRBJ2-7; D is perhaps TRBD1 (6 bases). V dropped 0 bases and J dropped 4 bases, with 13 bases sitting between them. The CDR3 covers 15 residues. Germline V CDR1 and CDR2: SGHNT, YENEEA.

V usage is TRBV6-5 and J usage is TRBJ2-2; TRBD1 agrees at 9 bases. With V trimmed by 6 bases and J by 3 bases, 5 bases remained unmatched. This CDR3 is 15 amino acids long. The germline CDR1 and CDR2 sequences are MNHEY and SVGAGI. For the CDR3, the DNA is TGTGCCAGCAGACTGACAGGGGGTGACACCGGGGAGCTGTTTTTT. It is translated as CASRLTGGDTGELFF.

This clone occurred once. CDR3 DNA sequence: TGTGCCAGCAGTTTATCAGGGGGCCTTGAAGCTTTCTTT. Translation gives CASSLSGGLEAFF. The genes are TRBV28 and TRBJ1-1; TRBD1 matches 8 bases. With V trimmed by 1 base and J by 7 bases, 2 bases remained unmatched. In germline, CDR1 is MDHEN, CDR2 SYDVKM. The CDR3 length is 13 residues.

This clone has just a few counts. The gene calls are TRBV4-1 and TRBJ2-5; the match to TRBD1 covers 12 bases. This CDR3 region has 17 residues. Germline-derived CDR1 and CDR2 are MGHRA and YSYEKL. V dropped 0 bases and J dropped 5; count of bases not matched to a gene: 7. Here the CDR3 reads CASSQDSGTGGAETQYF. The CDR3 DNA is TGCGCCAGCAGCCAAGATTCGGGGACAGGGGGCGCGGAGACCCAGTACTTC.

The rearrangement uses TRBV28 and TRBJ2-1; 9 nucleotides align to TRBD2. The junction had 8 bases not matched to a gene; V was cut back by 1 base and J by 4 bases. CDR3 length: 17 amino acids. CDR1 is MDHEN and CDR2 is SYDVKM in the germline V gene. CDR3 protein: CASSLSTSGYNYNEQFF. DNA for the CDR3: TGTGCCAGCAGTTTATCCACTAGCGGGTATAATTACAATGAGCAGTTCTTC.

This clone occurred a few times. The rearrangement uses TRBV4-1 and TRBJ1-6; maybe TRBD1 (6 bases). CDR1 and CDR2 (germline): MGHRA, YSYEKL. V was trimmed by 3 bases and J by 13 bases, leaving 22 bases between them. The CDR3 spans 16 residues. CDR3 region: CASSHDRARPGVPLHF. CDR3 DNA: TGCGCCAGCAGCCACGACAGAGCCCGGCCAGGGGTGCCCCTCCACTTT.

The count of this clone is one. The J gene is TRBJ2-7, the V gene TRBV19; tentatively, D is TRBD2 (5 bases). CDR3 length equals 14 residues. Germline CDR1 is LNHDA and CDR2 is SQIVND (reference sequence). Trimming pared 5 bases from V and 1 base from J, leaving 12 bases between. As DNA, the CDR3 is TGTGCCAGTAGTCTAGCCCCGGGATCCTACGAGCAGTACTTC. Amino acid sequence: CASSLAPGSYEQYF. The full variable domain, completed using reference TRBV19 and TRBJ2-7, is DGGITQSPKYLFRKEGQNVTLSCEQNLNHDAMYWYRQDPGQGLRLIYYSQIVNDFQKGDIAEGYSVSREKKESFPLTVTSAQKNPTAFYLCASSLAPGSYEQYFGPGTRLTVT.

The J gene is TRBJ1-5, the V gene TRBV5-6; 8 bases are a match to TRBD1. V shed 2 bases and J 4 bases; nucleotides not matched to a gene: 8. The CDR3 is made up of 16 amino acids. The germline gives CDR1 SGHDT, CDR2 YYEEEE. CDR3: CASSLGQGAGNQPQHF. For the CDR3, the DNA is TGTGCCAGCAGCTTAGGCCAGGGGGCCGGGAATCAGCCCCAGCATTTT. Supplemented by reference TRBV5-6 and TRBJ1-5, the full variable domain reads DAGVTQSPTHLIKTRGQQVTLRCSPKSGHDTVSWYQQALGQGPQFIFQYYEEEERQRGNFPDRFSGHQFPNYSSELNVNALLLGDSALYLCASSLGQGAGNQPQHFGDGTRLSIL.

CDR3 coding DNA: TGCGCCAGCAGCCAAAAAACAGCGGGCCAGCCCCAGCATTTT. Its translation: CASSQKTAGQPQHF. J is TRBJ1-5 and V is TRBV4-3; no clear D gene. There are 14 residues in the CDR3. The V gene lost 2 bases and the J gene lost 7 bases, with 12 bases spanning the gap. CDR1 is LGHNA, CDR2 YSLEER, per germline.

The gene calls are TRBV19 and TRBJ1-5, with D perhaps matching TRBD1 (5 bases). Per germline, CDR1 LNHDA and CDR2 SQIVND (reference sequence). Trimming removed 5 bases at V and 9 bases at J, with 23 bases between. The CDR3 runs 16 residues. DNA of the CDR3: TGTGCCAGTAGTTTCAGGGATCGGTCATCAATGGGGCCCCAGCATTTT. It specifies CASSFRDRSSMGPQHF. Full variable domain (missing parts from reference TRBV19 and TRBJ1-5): DGGITQSPKYLFRKEGQNVTLSCEQNLNHDAMYWYRQDPGQGLRLIYYSQIVNDFQKGDIAEGYSVSREKKESFPLTVTSAQKNPTAFYLCASSFRDRSSMGPQHFGDGTRLSIL.

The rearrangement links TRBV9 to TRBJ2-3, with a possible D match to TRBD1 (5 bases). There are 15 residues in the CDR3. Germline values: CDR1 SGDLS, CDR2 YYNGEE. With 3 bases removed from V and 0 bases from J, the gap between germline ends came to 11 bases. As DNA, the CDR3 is TGTGCCAGCAGCGAAACAGGTACTAGCACAGATACGCAGTATTTT. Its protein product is CASSETGTSTDTQYF.

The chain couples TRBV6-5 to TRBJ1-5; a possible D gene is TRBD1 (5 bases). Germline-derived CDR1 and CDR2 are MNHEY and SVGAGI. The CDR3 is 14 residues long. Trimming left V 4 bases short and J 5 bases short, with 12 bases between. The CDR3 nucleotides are TGTGCCAGCAGTTCGCTGGAGGGGCATCAGCCCCAGCATTTT. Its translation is CASSSLEGHQPQHF.

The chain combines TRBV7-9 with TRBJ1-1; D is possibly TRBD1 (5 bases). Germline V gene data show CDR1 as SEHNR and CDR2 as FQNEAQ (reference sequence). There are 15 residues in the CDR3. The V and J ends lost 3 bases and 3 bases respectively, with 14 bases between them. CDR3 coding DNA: TGTGCCAGCAGCTTCACCCTCGGGGGGGACACTGAAGCTTTCTTT. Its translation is CASSFTLGGDTEAFF.

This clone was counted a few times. Here the CDR3 DNA reads TGTGCCAGCAGTGCACACAGGGGGCTCAGCAATCAGCCCCAGCATTTT. Its protein product is CASSAHRGLSNQPQHF. The V call is TRBV6-1, the J call TRBJ1-5; 9 bases map to TRBD1. Trimming cost V 4 bases and J 1 base; bases outside gene matches: 5. The germline CDR1 and CDR2 sequences are MNHNS and SASEGT. CDR3 length: 16 amino acids.

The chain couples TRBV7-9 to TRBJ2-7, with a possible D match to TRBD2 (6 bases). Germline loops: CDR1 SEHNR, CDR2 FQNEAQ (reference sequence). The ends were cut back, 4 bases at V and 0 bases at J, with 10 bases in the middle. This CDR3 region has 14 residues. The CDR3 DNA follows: TGTGCCAGCAGCTCGGGACTCACCTCCTACGAGCAGTACTTC. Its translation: CASSSGLTSYEQYF.

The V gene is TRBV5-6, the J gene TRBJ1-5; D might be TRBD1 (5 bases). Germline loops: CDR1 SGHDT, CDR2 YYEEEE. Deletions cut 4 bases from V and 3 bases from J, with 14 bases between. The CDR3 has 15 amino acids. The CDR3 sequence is CASSPGHLYNQPQHF. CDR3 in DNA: TGTGCCAGCAGCCCAGGACACCTATACAATCAGCCCCAGCATTTT.